These 17 T cell receptor beta chains were all obtained from the same sample, sequenced in a study of cytomegalovirus exposure and HLA in healthy donors (dated by TCRdb to about 2017). Library generation was performed with the immunoSEQ multiplex PCR assay. TCRdb obtained this table from immuneACCESS and retained in-frame rearrangements with V and J assigned. These tables miss some clones; where compared with another copy, unresolved V genes account for less than half of the shortfall, and the remainder is unexplained. For this sample the table gives about 98,000 clones, of which around 88% were detected only once. Approximately 4% of the sample goes to the ten largest clones. Input material: PBMCs. The receptors shown here come from a woman aged 25-40 years in good health and CMV-seronegative.

Remarks on this clone: At one end, the junction sequence differs from germline, possibly due to a read error. The chain recombines TRBV7-7 with TRBJ2-7; 7 bases agree with TRBD1. The CDR3 extends over 13 amino acids. CDR1 SSHAT and CDR2 FNYEAQ come from the germline V gene (reference sequence). CDR3 coding DNA: TGTGCTAGCAGCTTAGGACAGGATAACGAGCAGTACTTC. Protein product: CASSLGQDNEQYF.

A single count supports this clone. This chain links TRBV6-6 with TRBJ1-1; TRBD1 matches at 9 bases. There are 15 residues in the CDR3. CDR1 MNHNY and CDR2 SVGAGI come from the germline V gene (reference sequence). J gave up 5 bases and V 4 bases, and 8 bases lay outside the gene matches. For the CDR3, the DNA is TGTGCCAGCAGTTCCCTGGACAGGGGAATGACTGAAGCTTTCTTT. It specifies CASSSLDRGMTEAFF.

The chain links TRBV12-5 to TRBJ1-2, with D perhaps matching TRBD1 (5 bases). V lost 0 bases to trimming and J lost 2 bases, with 10 bases between them. The CDR3 runs to 15 residues. CDR1 is LGHNT and CDR2 is FRNRAP in the germline V gene. CDR3 in DNA: TGTGCTAGTGGTTTGGTATCCGGGGGGAACTATGGCTACACCTTC. It is translated as CASGLVSGGNYGYTF.

V gene TRBV4-2 combines with J gene TRBJ2-7, with 9 bases matching TRBD1. The V segment lost 4 bases and the J segment 3 bases; nucleotides outside the gene matches: 7. CDR1 LGHNA and CDR2 YNFKEQ come from the germline V gene. CDR3 length: 15 amino acids. The CDR3 protein is CASSPHPGQGYEQYF. The CDR3 bases are TGTGCCAGCAGCCCTCACCCGGGACAGGGCTACGAGCAGTACTTC.

V usage is TRBV5-5 and J usage is TRBJ1-1; D is undetermined. V was shortened by 0 bases and J by 5 bases, with 11 bases between the two germline ends. Germline CDR1 is SGHKS and CDR2 is YYEKEE (reference sequence). CDR3 length: 14 amino acids. This CDR3 is CASSLDWGATEAFF. The CDR3 DNA reads TGTGCCAGCAGCTTGGACTGGGGAGCAACTGAAGCTTTCTTT.

Only one count was recorded for this clone. The chain carries TRBV18 and TRBJ2-3, with D possibly being TRBD2 (7 bases). V lost 3 bases, J lost 4 bases, and 17 bases lay in between. The CDR3 runs 16 residues. The germline CDR1 and CDR2 sequences are KGHSH and LQKENI. The DNA of the CDR3 is TGTGCCAGCTCACCTTCTCGGGGGGCCCCTGCAGATACGCAGTATTTT. This encodes CASSPSRGAPADTQYF.

The table lists this clone with a few counts. The germline gene is not matched at one end of the junction; a read error may be the cause. V is TRBV7-7 and J is TRBJ2-7, with 8 bases that match TRBD2. Per the germline V gene, CDR1 is SSHAT and CDR2 is FNYEAQ (reference sequence). CDR3 length: 14 residues. CDR3 loop: CASSYGTSSYEQYF. In nucleotides, the CDR3 is TGTGCTAGCAGTTACGGGACTAGCTCCTACGAGCAGTACTTC.

The rearrangement links TRBV28 to TRBJ1-5; 7 bases align to TRBD1. The germline V gene encodes CDR1 MDHEN and CDR2 SYDVKM. J was trimmed by 0 bases and V by 3 bases; bases with no gene match: 11. The CDR3 runs 18 residues. Written as DNA, the CDR3 is TGTGCCAGCAGTTTCCCCGGACAGGCCCGGTATAGCAATCAGCCCCAGCATTTT. This sequence encodes CASSFPGQARYSNQPQHF.

V is TRBV9 and J is TRBJ1-1; unclear D gene. Germline V gene sequence: CDR1 SGDLS, CDR2 YYNGEE. The V gene lost 3 bases and the J gene lost 11 bases, with 11 bases spanning the gap. This CDR3 comprises 11 residues. This CDR3 reads CASSDTGTAFF. Here the CDR3 DNA reads TGTGCCAGCAGCGATACGGGAACGGCTTTCTTT.

V and J are TRBV4-1 and TRBJ2-7; a weak D match, TRBD2 (5 bases). The CDR3 sequence is 17 residues long. Germline CDR1 MGHRA, CDR2 YSYEKL. The V gene lost 4 bases and the J gene lost 5 bases, with 24 bases spanning the gap. The CDR3 spells CASSPLFEGKPHHEQYF. The CDR3 nucleotides read TGCGCCAGCAGCCCCCTTTTCGAGGGTAAACCCCATCACGAGCAGTACTTC.

This chain joins TRBV14 and TRBJ2-7; D is possibly TRBD2 (5 bases). CDR1 and CDR2 (germline): SGHDN, FVKESK. V was cut by 4 bases and J by 3 bases, with 19 bases left in between. This CDR3 has 16 amino acids. CDR3 nucleotide sequence: TGTGCCAGCAGCCTACTAGGACTCGAGCCAGGCTACGAGCAGTACTTC. Protein sequence: CASSLLGLEPGYEQYF.

V gene TRBV18 combines with J gene TRBJ1-4; D might be TRBD1 (6 bases). V was cut by 1 base and J by 6 bases, with 12 bases left in between. The CDR3 length is 15 residues. The germline V gene has CDR1 KGHSH and CDR2 LQKENI. The CDR3 nucleotides are TGTGCCAGCTCACCACATGGGGGCTTTGATGAAAAACTGTTTTTT. Protein sequence: CASSPHGGFDEKLFF.

This rearrangement joins TRBV5-6 to TRBJ2-1; perhaps TRBD1 as D (5 bases). V lost 4 bases and J lost 5, with 16 bases in between. The CDR3 covers 15 residues. CDR1 and CDR2 (germline): SGHDT, YYEEEE. CDR3 in amino acids: CASSAQGYTNNEQFF. The CDR3 coding sequence is TGTGCCAGCAGCGCTCAGGGCTATACAAACAATGAGCAGTTCTTC.

The J gene is TRBJ2-5, the V gene TRBV15, with 7 bases matching TRBD2. From germline, CDR1 is LNHNV and CDR2 YYDKDF (reference sequence). The CDR3 length is 15 residues. Germline trimming cut 5 bases from V and 4 bases from J; bases unmatched to any gene: 10. The CDR3 protein is CATSRNSGMGETQYF. Written as DNA, the CDR3 is TGTGCCACCAGCCGAAACAGCGGGATGGGAGAGACCCAGTACTTC. Filled out from reference TRBV15 and TRBJ2-5, the complete variable domain reads DAMVIQNPRYQVTQFGKPVTLSCSQTLNHNVMYWYQQKSSQAPKLLFHYYDKDFNNEADTPDNFQSRRPNTSFCFLDIRSPGLGDTAMYLCATSRNSGMGETQYFGPGTRLLVL.

This clone occurred once. The J gene is TRBJ1-1, the V gene TRBV5-1, with a possible D match to TRBD1 (5 bases). Germline V lookup: CDR1 SGHRS, CDR2 YFSETQ. Trimming left V 4 bases short and J 3 bases short, with 13 bases between. This CDR3 is built from 14 residues. CDR3 region: CASSRRGDDTEAFF. In nucleotides, the CDR3 is TGCGCCAGCAGCAGAAGGGGCGACGACACTGAAGCTTTCTTT.

This clone was recorded a few times. The V gene is TRBV19, the J gene TRBJ1-2; D possibly corresponds to TRBD1 (5 bases). Germline CDR1 is LNHDA and CDR2 is SQIVND (reference sequence). Trimming removed 7 bases at V and 4 bases at J, with 22 bases between. This CDR3 has 16 residues. The CDR3 reads CASTLRGGGVAYGYTF. CDR3 nucleotides: TGTGCCAGTACCCTAAGAGGCGGAGGGGTCGCCTATGGCTACACCTTC.

The chain is built from TRBV2 and TRBJ2-7, with 7 bases aligning to TRBD2. Germline lookup yields CDR1 SNHLY and CDR2 FYNNEI. The V gene end was trimmed by 3 bases and the J gene end by 5 bases; junction bases not matched to a gene: 1. This CDR3 has 12 residues. This chain's CDR3 is CASSERENEQYF. The CDR3 DNA reads TGTGCCAGCAGTGAGCGGGAGAACGAGCAGTACTTC.